Sequencing of this T cell receptor beta chain was carried out in a study of cytomegalovirus exposure and HLA in healthy donors. Donors sampled were nominally healthy, though unrecorded immune exposures were likely. With 60 Vbeta and 13 Jbeta primers, the PCR was carried out. Per the study methods: Approximately 10 million shared chains were among 80 million or so unique TCR beta chains counted in a later analysis. Sequenced by immunoSEQ multiplex PCR; TCRdb stores in-frame clones only, minus some. V and J calls and clone size are given by that table; D and trimming were obtained from the DNA. The data show over 65,000 clones, roughly 80% seen once. This clone was detected once. Its antigen is undetermined. Regarding the study as a whole: Beyond CMV serostatus, there was no information to go on about immune exposure.

The CDR3 is 12 amino acids. V was clipped by 5 bases and J by 4 bases, with 6 bases between them. The germline CDR1 and CDR2 sequences are GTSNPN and SVGIG (reference sequence). The chain combines TRBV30 with TRBJ2-6; D is undetermined. The receptor was derived from a human donor in good health. The sample was PBMCs. The CDR3 here is CAWGPGANVLTF. CDR3 bases: TGTGCCTGGGGCCCAGGGGCCAACGTCCTGACTTTC.